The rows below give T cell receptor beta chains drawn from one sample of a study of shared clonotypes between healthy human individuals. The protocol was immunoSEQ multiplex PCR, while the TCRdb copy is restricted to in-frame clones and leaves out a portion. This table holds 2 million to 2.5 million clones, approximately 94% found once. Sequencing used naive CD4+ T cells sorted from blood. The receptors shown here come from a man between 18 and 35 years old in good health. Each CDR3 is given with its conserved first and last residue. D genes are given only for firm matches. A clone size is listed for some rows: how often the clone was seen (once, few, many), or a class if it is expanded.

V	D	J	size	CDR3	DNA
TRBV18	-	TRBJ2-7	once	CASSEGTGYEQYF	TGTGCCAGCTCCGAGGGCACGGGCTACGAGCAGTACTTC
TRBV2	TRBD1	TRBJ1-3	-	CATSGGSGNTIYF	TGTGCCACTTCAGGGGGCTCTGGAAACACCATATATTTT
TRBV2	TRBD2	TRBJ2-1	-	CASSSTSGGDNEQFF	TGTGCCAGCAGTTCGACTAGCGGTGGGGACAATGAGCAGTTCTTC
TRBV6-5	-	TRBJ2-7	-	CASSLGRFTEQYF	TGTGCCAGCAGCCTCGGACGGTTTACGGAGCAGTACTTC
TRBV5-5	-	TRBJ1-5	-	CASSLGPQGQPQHF	TGTGCCAGCAGCCTGGGGCCCCAGGGCCAGCCCCAGCATTTT
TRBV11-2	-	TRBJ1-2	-	CASSLTDSPNYGYTF	TGTGCCAGCAGCTTAACGGACAGTCCCAACTATGGCTACACCTTC
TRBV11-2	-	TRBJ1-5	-	CASSVDKGGNQPQHF	TGTGCCAGCAGCGTTGATAAAGGGGGCAATCAGCCCCAGCATTTT
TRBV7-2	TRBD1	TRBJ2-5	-	CASSPPDRGPGETHF	TGTGCCAGCAGCCCACCTGACAGGGGGCCAGGGGAGACCCACTTC
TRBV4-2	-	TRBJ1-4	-	CASSVGHATNEKLFF	TGTGCCAGCAGCGTGGGACATGCAACTAATGAAAAACTGTTTTTT
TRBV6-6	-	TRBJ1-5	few	CASSQNSNQPQHF	TGTGCCAGCAGCCAGAATAGCAATCAGCCCCAGCATTTT
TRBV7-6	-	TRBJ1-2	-	CASSPGSSPNYGYTF	TGTGCCAGCAGCCCCGGGTCTTCGCCGAACTATGGCTACACCTTC
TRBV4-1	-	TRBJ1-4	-	CASSQPGRLNEKLFF	TGCGCCAGCAGCCAACCCGGACGGTTGAATGAAAAACTGTTTTTT
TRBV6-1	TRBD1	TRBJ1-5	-	CASSAGTGSGNQPQHF	TGTGCCAGCAGTGCCGGGACAGGGTCGGGCAATCAGCCCCAGCATTTT
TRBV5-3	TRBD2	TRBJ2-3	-	CARSFTITSGEGDTQYF	TGTGCCAGAAGCTTTACGATCACTAGCGGGGAAGGAGATACGCAGTATTTT
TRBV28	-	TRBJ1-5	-	CASTPQRTNQPQHF	TGTGCCAGCACCCCCCAGCGCACCAATCAGCCCCAGCATTTT
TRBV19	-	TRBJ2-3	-	CASSRAESTDTQYF	TGTGCCAGTAGTAGGGCGGAGAGCACAGATACGCAGTATTTT
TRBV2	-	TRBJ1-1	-	CASSPQGATTEAFF	TGTGCCAGCAGCCCACAAGGGGCGACCACTGAAGCTTTCTTT
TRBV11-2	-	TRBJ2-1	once	CASSLAVEQFF	TGTGCCAGCAGCTTAGCGGTTGAGCAGTTCTTC
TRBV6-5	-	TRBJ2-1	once	CASSYLGPISSEQFF	TGTGCCAGCAGTTACCTGGGACCTATCTCGAGTGAGCAGTTCTTC
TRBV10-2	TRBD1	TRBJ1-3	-	CASSGIRQGVEGNTIYF	TGCGCCAGCAGTGGGATTCGGCAGGGGGTGGAAGGAAACACCATATATTTT
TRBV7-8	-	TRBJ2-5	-	CASSLDWETQYF	TGTGCCAGCAGCTTAGATTGGGAGACCCAGTACTTC
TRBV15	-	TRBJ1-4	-	CATSRVRAYNEKLFF	TGTGCCACCAGCAGAGTAAGGGCTTACAATGAAAAACTGTTTTTT
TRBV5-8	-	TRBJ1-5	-	CAARAGYNQPQHF	TGTGCCGCTCGGGCAGGCTACAATCAGCCCCAGCATTTT
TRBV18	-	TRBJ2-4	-	CASSPSTGTENIQYF	TGTGCCAGCTCACCATCGACGGGAACAGAAAACATTCAGTACTTC
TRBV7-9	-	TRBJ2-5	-	CASSLQSRETQYF	TGTGCCAGCAGCTTGCAAAGCCGAGAGACCCAGTACTTC
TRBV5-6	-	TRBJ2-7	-	CASSLTGKGSYEQYF	TGTGCCAGCAGCTTAACAGGGAAGGGATCCTACGAGCAGTACTTC
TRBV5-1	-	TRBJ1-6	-	CASSHVPKLDSPLHF	TGCGCCAGCAGCCACGTGCCGAAGCTGGATTCACCCCTCCACTTT